The TCR beta chain under discussion was sequenced for a study of beta chain features in type 1 diabetes. Notes on the study in general: Naive, central memory and regulatory TCRB repertoires appeared more similar among patients than healthy donors. A moderate, significant TCRB CDR3 shortening appeared in type 1 diabetes across four CD4+ subsets.

This clone appeared a few times. The antigen is undetermined. Reverse transcribing all isolated RNA meant expressed TCRB transcripts were sequenced. TCRdb's copy holds only in-frame clones and misses some; the assay was immunoSEQ multiplex PCR. The table records some 160,000 clones, approximately 9.1% of them present only once. V was shortened by 0 bases and J by 0 bases, with 9 bases between the two germline ends. CDR1 is LNHNV, CDR2 YYDKDF, per germline (reference sequence). The CDR3 loop spans 16 amino acids. Sequencing was carried out using central memory CD4+ T cells from blood. This chain links TRBV15 with TRBJ1-3, with D unresolved. The TCR was taken from a woman in her twenties or thirties with type 1 diabetes. In DNA, the CDR3 is TGTGCCACCAGCAGAGAAGCGTGGAACTCTGGAAACACCATATATTTT. It codes for CATSREAWNSGNTIYF.